This entry lists 27 T cell receptor beta chains sequenced from one sample in a study of blood T cell repertoires in COVID-19. The assay was immunoSEQ multiplex PCR, and TCRdb's table has in-frame clones only and misses some. The sample lists around 300,000 clones; 88% were seen once. The material sequenced was PBMCs or T cells enriched from blood (not recorded which). These receptors were obtained from a woman in her 50s who had recovered from COVID-19.

V and J are TRBV28 and TRBJ1-4, with TRBD1 as a possible D gene (6 bases). Germline CDR1 reads MDHEN; CDR2 reads SYDVKM. This CDR3 region has 15 residues. Trimming shortened V by 6 bases and J by 3 bases, and 14 bases separated the two germline ends. As DNA, the CDR3 is TGTGCCAGCAGGCAACCAGGGGCTGCTAATGAAAAACTGTTTTTT. It codes for CASRQPGAANEKLFF. Full variable domain (outside the CDR3, taken from reference TRBV28 and TRBJ1-4): DVKVTQSSRYLVKRTGEKVFLECVQDMDHENMFWYRQDPGLGLRLIYFSYDVKMKEKGDIPEGYSVSREKKERFSLILESASTNQTSMYLCASRQPGAANEKLFFGSGTQLSVL.

The gene calls are TRBV10-3 and TRBJ1-5, with no clear D. Trimming shortened V by 10 bases and J by 2 bases, and 15 bases separated the two germline ends. The CDR3 length is 14 residues. Germline CDR1 is ENHRY and CDR2 is SYGVKD. CDR3 amino acids: CATSEGWGNQPQHF. The CDR3 region has the DNA TGTGCCACCTCGGAGGGTTGGGGCAATCAGCCCCAGCATTTT.

This sequence joins TRBV28 and TRBJ2-3; 11 positions agree with TRBD2. The CDR3 runs 15 residues. Trimming removed 7 bases from V and 3 bases from J; junction bases left unmatched: 6. Germline CDR1 is MDHEN and CDR2 is SYDVKM. The CDR3 here is CASNIAGGGTDTQYF. CDR3 DNA sequence: TGTGCCAGCAATATAGCGGGAGGGGGGACAGATACGCAGTATTTT.

V is TRBV28 and J is TRBJ1-2; 11 nucleotides agree with TRBD1. This CDR3 has 16 amino acids. From germline, CDR1 is MDHEN and CDR2 SYDVKM. The V and J ends lost 1 base and 7 bases, in that order; junction bases with no gene match: 8. CDR3 sequence: CASSLYRRGQGAGYTF. DNA for the CDR3: TGTGCCAGCAGTTTATACAGACGAGGACAGGGGGCTGGCTACACCTTC.

This chain uses TRBV6-2 or TRBV6-3 with TRBJ1-1; 7 bases align to TRBD1. The CDR3 runs to 17 residues. The ends lost 0 bases at V and 2 bases at J; junction bases unmatched: 9. Germline V gene sequence: CDR1 MNHEY, CDR2 SVGEGT. The CDR3 coding sequence is TGTGCCAGCAGTTACTCAGCAGGGGGTTTGGGAAACACTGAAGCTTTCTTT. Translation: CASSYSAGGLGNTEAFF.

The CDR3 DNA is TGTGCCAGCAGCTTAGGGACAGAACAAGAGACCCAGTACTTC. This translates into CASSLGTEQETQYF. The J gene is TRBJ2-5, the V gene TRBV7-3, with TRBD1 matching 7 bases. This CDR3 spans 14 amino acids. Germline V gene data show CDR1 as SGHTA and CDR2 as FQGTGA. With V trimmed by 2 bases and J by 2 bases, 2 bases remained unmatched.

The J gene is TRBJ2-1, the V gene TRBV6-6; TRBD2 matches at 9 bases. V shed 6 bases, J shed 2 bases, and the junction held 11 bases outside the gene matches. Germline lookup yields CDR1 MNHNY and CDR2 SVGAGI (reference sequence). The CDR3 sequence is 17 residues long. CDR3 amino acids: CASSRNGAGGPYNEQFF. The CDR3 DNA reads as TGTGCCAGCAGCCGAAATGGGGCGGGAGGGCCCTACAATGAGCAGTTCTTC.

The sample holds one count of this clone. The V and J genes are TRBV15 and TRBJ2-7; possibly TRBD2 for D (6 bases). The V and J ends lost 3 bases and 2 bases respectively, with 20 bases between them. The CDR3 covers 17 residues. In germline, CDR1 is LNHNV, CDR2 YYDKDF (reference sequence). The CDR3 region has the DNA TGTGCCACCAGCAGGGACTACGGGCACCAAATTGCCTACGAGCAGTACTTC. Residues: CATSRDYGHQIAYEQYF.

A few counts support this clone. The chain combines TRBV2 with TRBJ1-6; D remains unclear. Germline CDR1 SNHLY, CDR2 FYNNEI. The CDR3 runs 16 residues. With 7 bases removed from V and 6 bases from J, the gap between germline ends came to 19 bases. In DNA, the CDR3 is TGTGCCAGCACCCTTTCGGCAAGAACAGCTAATTCACCCCTCCACTTT. Translated, it gives CASTLSARTANSPLHF.

This chain connects TRBV5-4 to TRBJ2-7; 7 nucleotides align to TRBD1. Trimming at V came to 2 bases and at J to 1 base, leaving 9 bases not matched to a gene. The CDR3 has 16 amino acids. Germline V lookup: CDR1 SGHNT, CDR2 YYREEE (reference sequence). The CDR3 coding sequence is TGTGCCAGCAGCTTAACCCCGGGACAGATATCCTACGAGCAGTACTTC. It yields the protein CASSLTPGQISYEQYF.

The chain combines TRBV18 with TRBJ1-3; tentative D call: TRBD1 (5 bases). V gave up 2 bases and J gave up 8 bases, with 16 bases separating them. Germline CDR1 KGHSH, CDR2 LQKENI. There are 15 residues in the CDR3. CDR3 sequence reads: CASSPNKDGGYTIYF. In nucleotides, the CDR3 is TGTGCCAGCTCACCAAACAAGGACGGGGGATACACCATATATTTT.

In this sample, this clone turned up a few times. The rearrangement links TRBV18 to TRBJ1-5; 8 nucleotides align to TRBD1. Germline V gives CDR1 KGHSH, CDR2 LQKENI. V was clipped by 3 bases and J by 6 bases; unmatched bases: 1. The CDR3 spans 13 residues. The CDR3 coding sequence is TGTGCCAGCTCACCTGACAGGGGTCAGCCCCAGCATTTT. Residues: CASSPDRGQPQHF.

The chain recombines TRBV7-2 with TRBJ2-1; D might be TRBD2 (6 bases). The CDR3 sequence is 14 residues long. The germline V gene has CDR1 SGHTA and CDR2 FQGNSA. V lost 5 bases and J lost 2, with 10 bases in between. CDR3 protein: CASSPGEAYNEQFF. For the CDR3, the DNA is TGTGCCAGCAGCCCCGGGGAGGCCTACAATGAGCAGTTCTTC.

The chain combines TRBV7-3 with TRBJ2-7; TRBD2 matches at 7 bases. The V gene end was trimmed by 2 bases and the J gene end by 5 bases; junction bases not matched to a gene: 9. CDR1 is SGHTA, CDR2 FQGTGA, per germline. CDR3 size: 15 residues. The chain's CDR3 is CASSLEVGGTHEQYF. CDR3 DNA sequence: TGTGCCAGCAGCTTAGAGGTGGGGGGGACCCACGAGCAGTACTTC.

The rearrangement joins TRBV5-5 to TRBJ1-1, with a possible D match to TRBD1 (6 bases). Germline CDR1 SGHKS, CDR2 YYEKEE (reference sequence). The V end was cut by 0 bases, the J end by 1 base, with 13 bases between. This CDR3 spans 16 amino acids. The CDR3 loop is CASSLVTGVPNTEAFF. CDR3 DNA: TGTGCCAGCAGCTTGGTGACAGGAGTGCCGAACACTGAAGCTTTCTTT. Complete variable domain (other parts from reference TRBV5-5 and TRBJ1-1): DAGVTQSPTHLIKTRGQQVTLRCSPISGHKSVSWYQQVLGQGPQFIFQYYEKEERGRGNFPDRFSARQFPNYSSELNVNALLLGDSALYLCASSLVTGVPNTEAFFGQGTRLTVV.

This clone appeared a few times. J is TRBJ1-3 and V is TRBV14, with 9 bases that match TRBD1. Looked up from germline, CDR1 is SGHDN and CDR2 is FVKESK. V lost 3 bases, J lost 6 bases, and 9 bases stayed unmatched. The CDR3 spans 16 residues. In nucleotides, the CDR3 is TGTGCCAGCAGCCAGGCCCGGGACAGGGTCATAAACACCATATATTTT. Its translation is CASSQARDRVINTIYF.

The V call is TRBV5-1, the J call TRBJ2-5; 11 nucleotides line up with TRBD2. CDR1 SGHRS and CDR2 YFSETQ come from the germline V gene. V was pared by 5 bases and J by 4 bases, with 13 bases of the junction left unmatched. The length of the CDR3 is 17 residues. CDR3 residues: CASRFALTSGMPETQYF. Written as DNA, the CDR3 is TGCGCCAGCAGATTCGCCCTGACTAGCGGGATGCCAGAGACCCAGTACTTC.

V is TRBV28 and J is TRBJ2-7; D not resolved. This CDR3 has 14 residues. Germline V CDR1 and CDR2: MDHEN, SYDVKM. Trimming shortened V by 2 bases and J by 2 bases, and 10 bases separated the two germline ends. The CDR3 loop is CASSLMPRTYEQYF. The CDR3 nucleotides are TGTGCCAGCAGTTTAATGCCCAGGACCTACGAGCAGTACTTC.

This chain connects TRBV7-2 to TRBJ1-2; weak D call: TRBD1 (5 bases). Between the trimmed V and J ends, which lost 5 bases and 8 bases, there was a span of 18 bases. The CDR3 length is 14 residues. CDR1 SGHTA and CDR2 FQGNSA come from the germline V gene. The CDR3 sequence is CASSPGQGGEGYTF. For the CDR3, the DNA is TGTGCCAGCAGCCCCGGGCAGGGAGGTGAGGGCTACACCTTC. Complete variable domain (other parts from reference TRBV7-2 and TRBJ1-2): GAGVSQSPSNKVTEKGKDVELRCDPISGHTALYWYRQSLGQGLEFLIYFQGNSAPDKSGLPSDRFSAERTGGSVSTLTIQRTQQEDSAVYLCASSPGQGGEGYTFGSGTRLTVV.

The chain joins TRBV6-2 or TRBV6-3 to TRBJ2-1, with 14 bases that match TRBD2. The CDR3 has 18 residues. Germline values: CDR1 MNHEY, CDR2 SVGEGT. Losses at the gene ends were 4 bases for V and 2 bases for J; bases not matched to a gene: 7. The CDR3 nucleotides read TGTGCCAGCAGTTCCGGGACTAGCGGGAGTCTCCCCTACAATGAGCAGTTCTTC. Translated: CASSSGTSGSLPYNEQFF.

The rearrangement links TRBV10-3 to TRBJ2-7, with D possibly matching TRBD2 (5 bases). CDR1 is ENHRY and CDR2 is SYGVKD in the germline V gene. The germline V and J ends were trimmed by 1 base and 6 bases, with 10 bases remaining between them. This CDR3 has 13 residues. The chain's CDR3 is CAISEYRGSEQYF. DNA for the CDR3: TGTGCCATCAGTGAGTACCGGGGATCCGAGCAGTACTTC.

V and J are TRBV7-2 and TRBJ2-1, with D perhaps TRBD2 (5 bases). The CDR3 has 13 amino acids. The germline V gene encodes CDR1 SGHTA and CDR2 FQGNSA. Trimming removed 2 bases at V and 10 bases at J, with 12 bases between. The CDR3 DNA sequence: TGTGCCAGCAGCTTACTGGGAGAGGGAGAGCAGTTCTTC. Protein: CASSLLGEGEQFF.

The J gene is TRBJ1-5, the V gene TRBV6-5, with TRBD1 identical over 9 bases. The length of the CDR3 is 13 residues. CDR1 MNHEY and CDR2 SVGAGI come from the germline V gene. Unmatched junction bases numbered 2, after V lost 6 bases and J lost 5 bases. CDR3 DNA sequence: TGTGCCAGCAGGGGACAGGGCCATCAGCCCCAGCATTTT. Its translation: CASRGQGHQPQHF.

The V gene is TRBV9, the J gene TRBJ2-5, with a possible D match to TRBD2 (6 bases). Germline V gene lookup returns CDR1 SGDLS and CDR2 YYNGEE. This CDR3 contains 15 residues. V dropped 4 bases and J dropped 1 base, with 14 bases sitting between them. The chain's CDR3 is CASSTTSWPQETQYF. CDR3 nucleotide sequence: TGTGCCAGCAGCACGACTAGTTGGCCCCAAGAGACCCAGTACTTC.

V gene TRBV6-5 combines with J gene TRBJ2-7; 9 nucleotides line up with TRBD1. The V and J ends lost 6 bases and 2 bases, in that order; junction bases with no gene match: 8. There are 15 residues in the CDR3. Germline CDR1 is MNHEY and CDR2 is SVGAGI. The CDR3 reads CASSLEQGAPYEQYF. The CDR3 DNA reads as TGTGCCAGCAGCCTCGAACAGGGGGCTCCCTACGAGCAGTACTTC.

The V gene is TRBV13, the J gene TRBJ2-1; D is ambiguous. Trimming pared 0 bases from V and 8 bases from J, leaving 5 bases between. Germline V gene lookup returns CDR1 PRHDT and CDR2 FYEKMQ (reference sequence). The CDR3 has 12 amino acids. The CDR3 nucleotides are TGTGCCAGCAGCTTAGGCCTCGATGAGCAGTTCTTC. It is translated as CASSLGLDEQFF.

The chain recombines TRBV29-1 with TRBJ2-7; 7 positions agree with TRBD1. This CDR3 is built from 13 residues. The germline gives CDR1 SQVTM, CDR2 ANQGSEA. V lost 6 bases, J lost 7 bases, and 12 bases stayed unmatched. The CDR3, as DNA: TGCAGCGTATCCACAGGGGTCTCGGGTGAGCAGTACTTC. Encoded protein: CSVSTGVSGEQYF.